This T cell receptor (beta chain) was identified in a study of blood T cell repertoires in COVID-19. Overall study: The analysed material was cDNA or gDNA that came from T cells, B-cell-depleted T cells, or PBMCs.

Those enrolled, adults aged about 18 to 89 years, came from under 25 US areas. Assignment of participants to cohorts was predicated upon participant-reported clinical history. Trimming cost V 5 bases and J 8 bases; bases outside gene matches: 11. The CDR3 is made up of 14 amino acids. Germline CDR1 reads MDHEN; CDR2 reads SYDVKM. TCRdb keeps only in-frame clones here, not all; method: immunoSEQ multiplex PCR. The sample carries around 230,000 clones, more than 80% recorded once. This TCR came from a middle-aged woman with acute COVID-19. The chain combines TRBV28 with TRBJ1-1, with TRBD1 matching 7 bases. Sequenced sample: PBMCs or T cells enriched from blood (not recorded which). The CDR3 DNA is TGTGCCAGCAGTCCCGGGACAGTAGGTGTGGAAGCTTTCTTT. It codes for CASSPGTVGVEAFF.